This TCR beta chain was identified in a study of monozygotic twins with inflammatory bowel disease. Study observations and caveats: Patients with IBD had less TCRbeta diversity (inverse Simpson) than their healthy co-twins. Twin pairs that were concordant did not differ from discordant pairs in repertoire similarity, possibly from limited power.

A word on this clonotype: Its antigen remains unidentified.

TCRdb reprocessed the 5' RACE reads and reports one entry per CDR3 protein, with no DNA. This repertoire includes around 370,000 distinct CDR3 sequences. The source material was blood. This TCR was sampled from a human donor with ulcerative colitis or Crohn's disease, or a healthy co-twin of an affected twin (not recorded which).

The CDR3 here is CASSRAPRASGSTDTQYF. The rearrangement joins TRBV5-1 to TRBJ2-3; TCRdb proposes TRBD2, but this gene call is untestable without DNA. The length of the CDR3 is 18 residues. Looked up from germline, CDR1 is SGHRS and CDR2 is YFSETQ.